In this sample, the clone carrying this T cell receptor beta chain turned up a few times. Alongside a J-beta primer mix, a sample-barcoded 5' primer served in a second PCR lasting roughly 7 to 11 cycles. Template switching added a 12-random-nucleotide identifier to every cDNA molecule. From the 5' RACE reads, TCRdb called clonotypes with MiXCR, one entry per CDR3 protein. The sample lists about 1.1 million distinct CDR3 sequences, 35% to 40% occurring once. Trimming cost V 0 bases and J 0 bases, with 8 bases left between them. Germline CDR1 reads LGHNA; CDR2 reads YNFKEQ. CDR3 length: 15 residues. This entry is derived from a study of blood T cells in healthy people across ages. On the study more broadly: Template switching captured about one barcoded beta molecule per two T cells.

The chain uses TRBV4-2 and TRBJ1-1; D unresolved. The sample consisted of blood. This sequence originates from a man aged 18 to 35 in good health. DNA of the CDR3: TGTGCCAGCAGCCAAGAAACAGCCTTGAACACTGAAGCTTTCTTT. Its translation: CASSQETALNTEAFF.